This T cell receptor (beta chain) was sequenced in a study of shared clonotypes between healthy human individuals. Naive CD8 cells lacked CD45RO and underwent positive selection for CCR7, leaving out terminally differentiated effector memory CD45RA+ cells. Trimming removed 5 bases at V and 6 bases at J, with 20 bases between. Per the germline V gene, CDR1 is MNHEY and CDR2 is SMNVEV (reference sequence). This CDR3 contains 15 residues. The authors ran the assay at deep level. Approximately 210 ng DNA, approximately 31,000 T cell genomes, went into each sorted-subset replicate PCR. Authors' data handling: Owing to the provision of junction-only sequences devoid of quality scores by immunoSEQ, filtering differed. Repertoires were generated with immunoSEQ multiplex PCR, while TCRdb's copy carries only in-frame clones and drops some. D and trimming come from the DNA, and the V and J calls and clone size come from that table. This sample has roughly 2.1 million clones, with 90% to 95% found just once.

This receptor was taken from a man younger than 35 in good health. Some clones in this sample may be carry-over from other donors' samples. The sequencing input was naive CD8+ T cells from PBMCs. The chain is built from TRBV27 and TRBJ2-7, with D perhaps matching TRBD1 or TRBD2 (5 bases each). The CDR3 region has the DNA TGTGCCAGCAGTATGGGGGAGTGGCCCGTCGGCGAGCAGTACTTC. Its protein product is CASSMGEWPVGEQYF.